This TCR beta chain stems from a study of blood T cell repertoires in COVID-19. Germline CDR1 reads SGHAT; CDR2 reads FQDESV (reference sequence). The V end was cut by 5 bases, the J end by 4 bases, with 17 bases between. The CDR3 length is 15 residues. TCRdb keeps only in-frame clones here, not all; method: immunoSEQ multiplex PCR. Of about 120,000 clones in the sample, over 65% are singletons; the top ten hold roughly 4.3%. Sequencing was done on a sample of peripheral blood. The V call is TRBV11-1, the J call TRBJ1-2, with D perhaps matching TRBD1 (5 bases). The source of this sequence is a woman in her 70s with acute or convalescent COVID-19. CDR3 coding DNA: TGTGCCAGCAGCGGCCCTACAGGCCCAGGCTATGGCTACACCTTC. Its translation is CASSGPTGPGYGYTF.